What follows are 24 T cell receptor beta chains derived from one specimen sequenced in a study of response to subunit inactivated influenza vaccine. TCRdb re-analysed the RT-PCR reads in MiXCR, keeping a single row per CDR3 protein. The sample has hundreds of thousands of distinct CDR3 sequences; 15% to 17% are singletons. The source material was PBMCs from blood, sampled roughly 13 days after vaccination. The receptor set was obtained from a man aged 45-60 years who received an inactivated influenza vaccine.

This clonotype was seen a few times. The chain links TRBV7-2 to TRBJ2-7, with TRBD2 matching 7 bases. Germline V gene data show CDR1 as SGHTA and CDR2 as FQGNSA. The CDR3 loop spans 14 amino acids. V gave up 5 bases and J gave up 1 base; unmatched junction bases: 5. The CDR3 nucleotides are TGTGCCAGCAGCCGGACTAGTTTTTCCTACGAGCAGTACTTC. It encodes CASSRTSFSYEQYF. Full variable domain (remainder filled in from reference TRBV7-2 and TRBJ2-7): GAGVSQSPSNKVTEKGKDVELRCDPISGHTALYWYRQSLGQGLEFLIYFQGNSAPDKSGLPSDRFSAERTGGSVSTLTIQRTQQEDSAVYLCASSRTSFSYEQYFGPGTRLTVT.

In this sample, this clonotype turned up a few times. V usage is TRBV5-1 and J usage is TRBJ2-1, with 11 bases matching TRBD2. Germline CDR1 and CDR2: SGHRS and YFSETQ. The CDR3 contains 15 residues. The J segment lost 6 bases and the V segment lost 1 base, leaving 3 bases of the junction unmatched. The CDR3 spells CASSLSTSGGNEQFF. CDR3 DNA sequence: TGCGCCAGCAGCTTGTCAACTAGCGGGGGCAATGAGCAGTTCTTC.

This clonotype was counted only a few times. This chain joins TRBV21-1 and TRBJ2-5; no check of the table's D call, TRBD2, against the DNA was made. TRBV21-1 is a pseudogene segment. The CDR3 loop spans 15 amino acids. The DNA for the CDR3 is TGTGCCAGCAGCCCAGGTCAGGGAGGGTCAGAGACCCAGTACTTC. This gives the protein CASSPGQGGSETQYF.

This clonotype was picked up a small number of times. The J gene is TRBJ2-5, the V gene TRBV12-3 or TRBV12-4; 8 bases match TRBD2. With V trimmed by 5 bases and J by 3 bases, 8 bases remained unmatched. The CDR3 contains 15 residues. The CDR3 DNA sequence: TGTGCCAGCAGTCCCCTTGCGGGAGGCGAAGAGACCCAGTACTTC. This translates into CASSPLAGGEETQYF.

This clonotype was seen repeatedly, ten times or more. The genes are TRBV29-1 and TRBJ2-1; a possible D gene is TRBD1 (6 bases). The CDR3 is 14 amino acids. Germline V gene sequence: CDR1 SQVTM, CDR2 ANQGSEA. The V gene lost 2 bases and the J gene lost 3 bases, with 11 bases spanning the gap. The CDR3 spells CSVERGTYYNEQFF. CDR3 nucleotide sequence: TGCAGCGTTGAAAGGGGGACATACTACAATGAGCAGTTCTTC.

The chain carries TRBV9 and TRBJ2-2, with 7 positions matching TRBD1. Germline V CDR1 and CDR2: SGDLS, YYNGEE. CDR3 length: 16 amino acids. The V segment lost 3 bases and the J segment 2 bases; nucleotides outside the gene matches: 7. CDR3 loop: CASSGSGTANTGELFF. The DNA for the CDR3 is TGTGCCAGCAGCGGCTCCGGGACAGCCAACACCGGGGAGCTGTTTTTT.

This clonotype was seen only a few times. The V call is TRBV4-3, the J call TRBJ2-4, with D unresolved. There are 15 residues in the CDR3. Germline V gene lookup returns CDR1 LGHNA and CDR2 YSLEER. V was clipped by 0 bases and J by 0 bases, with 6 bases between them. CDR3 in DNA: TGCGCCAGCAGCCAAGATCGGCTAGCCAAAAACATTCAGTACTTC. Encoded protein: CASSQDRLAKNIQYF.

This clonotype showed up just a few times. V is TRBV28 and J is TRBJ2-1; no firm D call. Germline-derived CDR1 and CDR2 are MDHEN and SYDVKM. The V and J ends lost 2 bases and 9 bases respectively, with 11 bases between them. The CDR3 length is 13 residues. The CDR3 DNA is TGTGCCAGCAGTTTAACTGGGATGCCTGAGCAGTTCTTC. This codes for CASSLTGMPEQFF. The variable domain in full, completed from reference TRBV28 and TRBJ2-1, reads DVKVTQSSRYLVKRTGEKVFLECVQDMDHENMFWYRQDPGLGLRLIYFSYDVKMKEKGDIPEGYSVSREKKERFSLILESASTNQTSMYLCASSLTGMPEQFFGPGTRLTVL.

The chain carries TRBV24-1 and TRBJ2-1; 9 bases are shared with TRBD2. Germline loops: CDR1 KGHDR, CDR2 SFDVKD. CDR3 length: 21 amino acids. Trimming cost V 6 bases and J 1 base; bases outside gene matches: 21. The CDR3 nucleotides read TGTGCCACCAGTTCTACGGGGGGCTCGAGCGGGAGGTTAGGTTCCTACAATGAGCAGTTCTTC. Translating gives CATSSTGGSSGRLGSYNEQFF.

The genes are TRBV7-2 and TRBJ2-7; maybe TRBD2 (6 bases). In germline, CDR1 is SGHTA, CDR2 FQGNSA. The CDR3 spans 14 residues. V lost 6 bases and J 5 bases, leaving 17 bases between the germline ends. CDR3 sequence (DNA): TGTGCCAGCAGTCCCGGGACTGCCTCTCACGAGCAGTACTTC. Translation gives CASSPGTASHEQYF. Full variable domain (rest looked up from reference TRBV7-2 and TRBJ2-7): GAGVSQSPSNKVTEKGKDVELRCDPISGHTALYWYRQSLGQGLEFLIYFQGNSAPDKSGLPSDRFSAERTGGSVSTLTIQRTQQEDSAVYLCASSPGTASHEQYFGPGTRLTVT.

The CDR3 loop reads CASRRRGGFYNEQFF. The CDR3 DNA reads as TGTGCCAGCAGACGACGGGGAGGGTTCTACAATGAGCAGTTCTTC. The chain combines TRBV27 with TRBJ2-1; 7 positions match TRBD2. CDR3 size: 15 residues. J lost 3 bases, V lost 6 bases, and 8 bases had no gene match. Germline CDR1 MNHEY, CDR2 SMNVEV (reference sequence).

This clonotype was seen repeatedly, ten times or more. The rearrangement links TRBV10-3 to TRBJ2-7; D unresolved. Per germline, CDR1 ENHRY and CDR2 SYGVKD. The CDR3 covers 15 residues. The germline V and J ends were trimmed by 3 bases and 1 base, with 13 bases remaining between them. The CDR3 DNA is TGTGCCATCAGTGAAGGTTTGCTGGGGTCCTACGAGCAGTACTTC. This sequence encodes CAISEGLLGSYEQYF.

This clonotype was detected a few times. The chain links TRBV20-1 to TRBJ2-5; D ambiguous. Germline V gene lookup returns CDR1 DFQATT and CDR2 SNEGSKA (reference sequence). V shed 6 bases and J shed 2 bases, with 10 bases lying between them. The length of the CDR3 is 12 residues. CDR3 sequence: CSATDRQETQYF. The CDR3 DNA follows: TGCAGTGCAACAGACCGTCAAGAGACCCAGTACTTC.

The V call is TRBV30, the J call TRBJ1-5; 9 bases line up with TRBD1. The CDR3 consists of 14 residues. CDR1 and CDR2 from the germline V gene are GTSNPN and SVGIG (reference sequence). Losses at the gene ends were 0 bases for V and 7 bases for J; bases not matched to a gene: 4. CDR3 sequence reads: CAWSVGTGYQPQHF. In DNA, the CDR3 is TGTGCCTGGAGTGTAGGGACAGGGTACCAGCCCCAGCATTTT.

The V call is TRBV7-8, the J call TRBJ2-7; the match to TRBD2 covers 8 bases. The CDR3 loop spans 14 amino acids. The ends lost 1 base at V and 3 bases at J; junction bases unmatched: 2. The V gene's germline CDR1 is SGHVS and CDR2 FQNEAQ. The DNA of the CDR3 is TGTGCCAGCAGCTTAGTACTAGCGGACTACGAGCAGTACTTC. Protein sequence: CASSLVLADYEQYF.

This clonotype was picked up many times. The chain is built from TRBV7-9 and TRBJ2-2; D is possibly TRBD1 (6 bases). V was shortened by 5 bases and J by 6 bases, with 10 bases between the two germline ends. Germline V CDR1 and CDR2: SEHNR, FQNEAQ (reference sequence). This CDR3 region has 13 residues. The DNA for the CDR3 is TGTGCCAGCAGCGGGGGCGCCTCCGGGGAGCTGTTTTTT. Protein product: CASSGGASGELFF. Together with reference TRBV7-9 and TRBJ2-2, the CDR3 gives the full variable domain: DTGVSQNPRHKITKRGQNVTFRCDPISEHNRLYWYRQTLGQGPEFLTYFQNEAQLEKSRLLSDRFSAERPKGSFSTLEIQRTEQGDSAMYLCASSGGASGELFFGEGSRLTVL.

This clonotype was observed a handful of times. The chain is built from TRBV5-6 and TRBJ2-7; 9 nucleotides line up with TRBD1. Germline values: CDR1 SGHDT, CDR2 YYEEEE. The CDR3 consists of 16 residues. With 4 bases clipped from V and 1 base from J, the junction kept 9 bases outside the gene matches. CDR3 sequence reads: CASSGPGQGKSYEQYF. CDR3 bases: TGTGCCAGCAGCGGCCCTGGACAGGGGAAATCCTACGAGCAGTACTTC.

The gene calls are TRBV4-2 and TRBJ2-3; D is undetermined. From germline, CDR1 is LGHNA and CDR2 YNFKEQ. This CDR3 comprises 15 residues. Trimming stripped 0 bases from V and 3 bases from J, with 10 bases between. The CDR3 loop is CASSQDAGGTDTQYF. The CDR3 DNA reads TGTGCCAGCAGCCAAGATGCCGGTGGGACAGATACGCAGTATTTT.

This clonotype showed up just a few times. J is TRBJ2-2 and V is TRBV29-1; D perhaps matches TRBD2 (6 bases). V lost 3 bases to trimming and J lost 4 bases, with 9 bases between them. The CDR3 consists of 13 residues. Germline CDR1 reads SQVTM; CDR2 reads ANQGSEA. The CDR3 spells CSVDLGGTGELFF. The CDR3 bases are TGCAGCGTTGATTTGGGGGGCACCGGGGAGCTGTTTTTT.

This clonotype was seen a few times. The chain combines TRBV20-1 with TRBJ2-3; D call uncertain. Trimming removed 5 bases from V and 3 bases from J, with 15 bases in between. Germline CDR1 is DFQATT and CDR2 is SNEGSKA (reference sequence). The CDR3 loop spans 14 amino acids. The CDR3 DNA reads TGCAGTGCTGACACGCCCGCCGCGACAGATACGCAGTATTTT. Translated, it gives CSADTPAATDTQYF.

The chain is built from TRBV5-5 and TRBJ2-1; the D gene is possibly TRBD2 (6 bases). The germline CDR1 and CDR2 sequences are SGHKS and YYEKEE (reference sequence). This CDR3 comprises 14 residues. Trimming left V 4 bases short and J 4 bases short, with 12 bases between. The CDR3 sequence: CASSLLAEYNEQFF. CDR3 nucleotides: TGTGCCAGCAGCCTATTAGCGGAGTACAATGAGCAGTTCTTC.

This chain links TRBV5-1 with TRBJ2-1, with 7 bases fitting TRBD1. This CDR3 is 16 amino acids long. V lost 1 base, J lost 0 bases, and 4 bases stayed unmatched. CDR1 SGHRS and CDR2 YFSETQ come from the germline V gene. The DNA of the CDR3 is TGCGCCAGCAGCTTGCAGACAGGGTCCTCCTACAATGAGCAGTTCTTC. It translates to CASSLQTGSSYNEQFF.

The genes are TRBV2 and TRBJ1-1; D gene ambiguous. Between the trimmed V and J ends, which lost 5 bases and 1 base, there was a span of 8 bases. Germline assignment: CDR1 SNHLY and CDR2 FYNNEI. This CDR3 comprises 13 residues. This CDR3 reads CASSPLSNTEAFF. The CDR3 DNA reads as TGTGCCAGCAGTCCACTCTCGAACACTGAAGCTTTCTTT.

This clonotype has just a few counts. The chain recombines TRBV14 with TRBJ2-5; no clear D gene. V lost 3 bases, J lost 2 bases, and 10 bases lay in between. Per the germline V gene, CDR1 is SGHDN and CDR2 is FVKESK. This CDR3 comprises 14 residues. The CDR3 here is CASSQLNQQETQYF. The CDR3 DNA reads TGTGCCAGCAGCCAGCTCAACCAGCAAGAGACCCAGTACTTC.